This T cell receptor (beta chain) was captured by sequencing in a study of blood T cell repertoires in COVID-19. Method: immunoSEQ multiplex PCR; TCRdb's copy keeps in-frame clones and lacks some. The sample includes tens of thousands of clones, 80% seen only once; the top ten take under 25%. The J segment lost 0 bases and the V segment lost 6 bases, leaving 4 bases of the junction unmatched. The CDR3 contains 14 residues. Germline CDR1 and CDR2: MNHEY and SVGAGI. The sequence was collected from a woman at least 80 years old with acute or convalescent COVID-19. Sequencing was carried out using peripheral blood. The chain couples TRBV6-5 to TRBJ1-1, with 7 nucleotides matching TRBD1. The CDR3 here is CASRRQGMNTEAFF. In DNA, the CDR3 is TGTGCCAGCAGGCGACAGGGTATGAACACTGAAGCTTTCTTT.